These T cell receptor beta chains were read from a single sample in a study of cytomegalovirus exposure and HLA in healthy donors. The data were produced by immunoSEQ multiplex PCR, yet TCRdb's version contains in-frame clones alone and is incomplete. This sample has 150,000 to 200,000 clones; roughly 83% occur once, and the top ten carry more than 1.5%. Sequenced material: PBMCs. The receptors here all came from a woman aged 18 to 35 in good health and CMV-seronegative. Each CDR3 is given with its conserved first and last residue. The D gene is left open where the match is weak. Expanded clones get a size class; other rows say once, few or many, or leave the size out.

D gene: TRBD1
clone size: -
J gene: TRBJ1-6
V gene: TRBV7-9
CDR3 protein: CASSLVLSTGGRSPLHF
CDR3 DNA: TGTGCCAGCAGCTTAGTACTATCAACAGGGGGGAGGTCACCCCTCCACTTT

D gene: TRBD1
clone size: few
J gene: TRBJ2-3
V gene: TRBV11-3
CDR3 protein: CASSLGSWGQGPADTQYF
CDR3 DNA: TGTGCCAGCAGCTTAGGTTCTTGGGGACAGGGGCCAGCAGATACGCAGTATTTT

D gene: TRBD1
clone size: -
J gene: TRBJ1-5
V gene: TRBV4-2
CDR3 protein: CASSGRTGTGYQPQHF
CDR3 DNA: TGTGCCAGCAGCGGGCGAACCGGGACAGGGTATCAGCCCCAGCATTTT

D gene: -
clone size: -
J gene: TRBJ1-2
V gene: TRBV18
CDR3 protein: CASSPESNYGYTF
CDR3 DNA: TGTGCCAGCTCACCAGAGAGTAACTATGGCTACACCTTC

D gene: -
clone size: -
J gene: TRBJ1-2
V gene: TRBV30
CDR3 protein: CAWRATGNYGYTF
CDR3 DNA: TGTGCCTGGAGAGCGACAGGCAACTATGGCTACACCTTC

D gene: -
clone size: -
J gene: TRBJ1-1
V gene: TRBV5-1
CDR3 protein: CASSLGQGYTEAFF
CDR3 DNA: TGCGCCAGCAGCTTGGGGCAGGGTTACACTGAAGCTTTCTTT

D gene: TRBD1
clone size: once
J gene: TRBJ1-1
V gene: TRBV2
CDR3 protein: CASRQGAAEAFF
CDR3 DNA: TGTGCCAGTAGACAGGGAGCGGCTGAAGCTTTCTTT

D gene: -
clone size: few
J gene: TRBJ2-7
V gene: TRBV30
CDR3 protein: CAWSWTAYEQYF
CDR3 DNA: TGTGCCTGGAGTTGGACAGCCTACGAGCAGTACTTC

D gene: TRBD1
clone size: -
J gene: TRBJ2-6
V gene: TRBV7-9
CDR3 protein: CASSRTGARSGANVLTF
CDR3 DNA: TGTGCCAGCAGTAGGACAGGTGCCCGCTCTGGGGCCAACGTCCTGACTTTC

D gene: -
clone size: -
J gene: TRBJ2-1
V gene: TRBV4-1
CDR3 protein: CASSQMRNTYNEQFF
CDR3 DNA: TGCGCCAGCAGCCAAATGAGGAACACCTACAATGAGCAGTTCTTC

D gene: -
clone size: -
J gene: TRBJ2-5
V gene: TRBV7-3
CDR3 protein: CASSLAHQETQYF
CDR3 DNA: TGTGCCAGCAGCTTAGCGCACCAAGAGACCCAGTACTTC

D gene: TRBD1
clone size: -
J gene: TRBJ2-1
V gene: TRBV7-8
CDR3 protein: CASSPTRQGVVINEQFF
CDR3 DNA: TGTGCCAGCAGCCCCACGCGACAGGGAGTCGTGATTAATGAGCAGTTCTTC

D gene: -
clone size: -
J gene: TRBJ2-7
V gene: TRBV2
CDR3 protein: CAATATSRTEPAYF
CDR3 DNA: TGTGCCGCAACCGCAACCTCTCGGACAGAACCAGCGTACTTC

D gene: -
clone size: -
J gene: TRBJ2-1
V gene: TRBV10-3
CDR3 protein: CAISESLGGYYNEQFF
CDR3 DNA: TGTGCCATCAGTGAGTCCCTTGGGGGCTACTACAATGAGCAGTTCTTC

D gene: TRBD1
clone size: -
J gene: TRBJ1-2
V gene: TRBV6-4
CDR3 protein: CASRATGDYGYTF
CDR3 DNA: TGTGCCAGCAGAGCAACAGGGGACTATGGCTACACCTTC

D gene: -
clone size: -
J gene: TRBJ1-6
V gene: TRBV19
CDR3 protein: CASSPGPYNSPLHF
CDR3 DNA: TGTGCCAGTAGCCCCGGTCCCTATAATTCACCCCTCCACTTT

D gene: TRBD1
clone size: -
J gene: TRBJ1-2
V gene: TRBV28
CDR3 protein: CASSTGQLYGYTF
CDR3 DNA: TGTGCCAGCAGCACGGGACAGCTCTATGGCTACACCTTC

D gene: TRBD1
clone size: -
J gene: TRBJ2-7
V gene: TRBV28
CDR3 protein: CASSLVGGGSLEQYF
CDR3 DNA: TGTGCCAGCAGTTTGGTAGGGGGCGGTTCTCTCGAGCAGTACTTC

D gene: -
clone size: -
J gene: TRBJ2-6
V gene: TRBV21-1
CDR3 protein: CASSKAPVSGANVLTF
CDR3 DNA: TGTGCCAGCAGCAAAGCCCCGGTCTCTGGGGCCAACGTCCTGACTTTC

D gene: TRBD1
clone size: -
J gene: TRBJ2-2
V gene: TRBV11-2
CDR3 protein: CASSHGQGNTGELFF
CDR3 DNA: TGTGCCAGCAGCCACGGACAGGGTAACACCGGGGAGCTGTTTTTT

D gene: -
clone size: -
J gene: TRBJ2-7
V gene: TRBV6-1
CDR3 protein: CASSPSGVRLYEQYF
CDR3 DNA: TGTGCCAGCAGTCCCTCGGGGGTTCGACTCTACGAGCAGTACTTC

D gene: -
clone size: -
J gene: TRBJ1-4
V gene: TRBV14
CDR3 protein: CASSRRGRTNEKLFF
CDR3 DNA: TGTGCCAGCAGCCGGCGGGGGCGGACGAATGAAAAACTGTTTTTT

D gene: TRBD1
clone size: -
J gene: TRBJ1-3
V gene: TRBV11-2
CDR3 protein: CASSLSRGHSGNTIYF
CDR3 DNA: TGTGCCAGCAGCTTAAGTAGGGGGCACTCTGGAAACACCATATATTTT

D gene: TRBD1
clone size: once
J gene: TRBJ2-7
V gene: TRBV10-1
CDR3 protein: CASSGRQGSYEQYF
CDR3 DNA: TGCGCCAGCAGTGGTAGACAGGGGTCCTACGAGCAGTACTTC

D gene: TRBD1
clone size: -
J gene: TRBJ1-2
V gene: TRBV29-1
CDR3 protein: CSVTEGQFNYGYTF
CDR3 DNA: TGCAGCGTGACTGAGGGACAGTTTAACTATGGCTACACCTTC

D gene: -
clone size: -
J gene: TRBJ2-7
V gene: TRBV2
CDR3 protein: CASSEDALSSYEQYF
CDR3 DNA: TGTGCCAGCAGTGAAGACGCGCTTAGCTCCTACGAGCAGTACTTC

D gene: -
clone size: -
J gene: TRBJ1-1
V gene: TRBV6-1
CDR3 protein: CASSETVNTEAFF
CDR3 DNA: TGTGCCAGCAGTGAAACGGTGAACACTGAAGCTTTCTTT

D gene: TRBD2
clone size: -
J gene: TRBJ2-3
V gene: TRBV27
CDR3 protein: CASSPGLAGETRTDTQYF
CDR3 DNA: TGTGCCAGCAGCCCCGGACTAGCGGGGGAGACTCGCACAGATACGCAGTATTTT

D gene: TRBD1
clone size: once
J gene: TRBJ2-5
V gene: TRBV29-1
CDR3 protein: CSAGQGRETQYF
CDR3 DNA: TGCAGCGCTGGACAGGGTAGGGAGACCCAGTACTTC

D gene: TRBD1
clone size: -
J gene: TRBJ1-2
V gene: TRBV10-2
CDR3 protein: CASSPRTGFGYTF
CDR3 DNA: TGCGCCAGCAGCCCTCGGACAGGTTTCGGCTACACCTTC

D gene: TRBD2
clone size: -
J gene: TRBJ2-3
V gene: TRBV7-9
CDR3 protein: CASSTRGASGGADTQYF
CDR3 DNA: TGTGCCAGCAGCACCAGAGGGGCTAGCGGGGGGGCAGATACGCAGTATTTT